The 23 T cell receptor beta chains given below trace back to one sample, sequenced in a study of cytomegalovirus exposure and HLA in healthy donors. This PCR relied on a set of 60 Vbeta primers and 13 Jbeta primers. Profiled with immunoSEQ multiplex PCR; TCRdb holds only in-frame clones, not every one. The table records 50,000 to 60,000 clones, 70% to 80% of them present only once. Material for sequencing was PBMCs. The source is a woman between 40 and 50 years old in good health and CMV-seropositive.

The J gene is TRBJ1-1, the V gene TRBV7-2, with D tentatively TRBD1 (5 bases). The CDR3 extends over 14 amino acids. V was cut by 1 base and J by 0 bases, with 6 bases left in between. The germline CDR1 and CDR2 sequences are SGHTA and FQGNSA. CDR3 sequence (DNA): TGTGCCAGCAGCTTAGGCAGGGTGAACACTGAAGCTTTCTTT. Translation gives CASSLGRVNTEAFF.

V gene TRBV19 combines with J gene TRBJ1-1, with D uncertain. The V end was cut by 1 base, the J end by 3 bases, with 9 bases between. Per germline, CDR1 LNHDA and CDR2 SQIVND (reference sequence). This CDR3 is built from 14 residues. The CDR3 coding sequence is TGTGCCAGTAGTATAGTAGTTGCGGACACTGAAGCTTTCTTT. Its protein product is CASSIVVADTEAFF. Supplemented by reference TRBV19 and TRBJ1-1, the full variable domain reads DGGITQSPKYLFRKEGQNVTLSCEQNLNHDAMYWYRQDPGQGLRLIYYSQIVNDFQKGDIAEGYSVSREKKESFPLTVTSAQKNPTAFYLCASSIVVADTEAFFGQGTRLTVV.

The chain uses TRBV27 and TRBJ2-5; tentative D call: TRBD1 (5 bases). The J call may be incorrect, as the DNA end agrees better with TRBJ2-7. The V gene's germline CDR1 is MNHEY and CDR2 SMNVEV (reference sequence). CDR3 size: 14 residues. CDR3 DNA: TGTGCCAGCAGTCTCTTTAGGGGCACCTACGAGCAGTACTTC. Encoded protein: CASSLFRGTYEQYF.

This chain connects TRBV7-8 to TRBJ1-1; perhaps TRBD1 as D (6 bases). Trimming removed 5 bases from V and 3 bases from J, with 16 bases in between. The CDR3 runs 15 residues. The germline gives CDR1 SGHVS, CDR2 FQNEAQ. The CDR3 spells CASSPVGGFDTEAFF. The CDR3 coding sequence is TGTGCCAGCAGCCCGGTAGGGGGTTTCGACACTGAAGCTTTCTTT.

The chain joins TRBV20-1 to TRBJ1-1; TRBD1 might be the D (5 bases). Trimming left V 3 bases short and J 10 bases short, with 12 bases between. Per the germline V gene, CDR1 is DFQATT and CDR2 is SNEGSKA (reference sequence). CDR3 length: 11 residues. CDR3 sequence reads: CSARGDSGAFF. The CDR3 DNA is TGCAGTGCTAGGGGGGACTCGGGAGCTTTCTTT.

The chain couples TRBV5-4 to TRBJ1-2; D unclear. Trimming left V 4 bases short and J 0 bases short, with 10 bases between. The germline V gene has CDR1 SGHNT and CDR2 YYREEE (reference sequence). The CDR3 sequence is 14 residues long. The CDR3 spells CASSPDTSNYGYTF. CDR3 nucleotide sequence: TGTGCCAGCAGCCCCGACACTTCTAACTATGGCTACACCTTC. Complete variable domain (other parts from reference TRBV5-4 and TRBJ1-2): ETGVTQSPTHLIKTRGQQVTLRCSSQSGHNTVSWYQQALGQGPQFIFQYYREEENGRGNFPPRFSGLQFPNYSSELNVNALELDDSALYLCASSPDTSNYGYTFGSGTRLTVV.

The V gene is TRBV11-2, the J gene TRBJ1-1; the match to TRBD1 covers 9 bases. The CDR3 contains 15 residues. Germline V CDR1 and CDR2: SGHAT, FQNNGV. The ends lost 6 bases at V and 5 bases at J; junction bases unmatched: 10. As DNA, the CDR3 is TGTGCCAGCAGGAGACAGGGGGGGGTGGCGACTGAAGCTTTCTTT. Translated, it gives CASRRQGGVATEAFF.

The CDR3 spells CASRQRQNTEAFF. In DNA form, the CDR3 reads TGTGCCAGCAGACAAAGACAGAACACTGAAGCTTTCTTT. The rearrangement uses TRBV28 and TRBJ1-1, with D unresolved. CDR1 is MDHEN and CDR2 is SYDVKM in the germline V gene. The V end lost 6 bases, the J end lost 1 base, and 9 bases lay between the germline ends. This CDR3 is 13 amino acids long.

The chain couples TRBV5-1 to TRBJ1-2, with D hard to call. Looked up from germline, CDR1 is SGHRS and CDR2 is YFSETQ. Trimming took off 4 bases at V and 4 bases at J, with 26 bases between the two ends. The CDR3 runs 18 residues. For the CDR3, the DNA is TGCGCCAGCAGCCAAACCATGGGGAGGCAGTCTTTACCCTATGGCTACACCTTC. It specifies CASSQTMGRQSLPYGYTF.

The rearrangement links TRBV7-9 to TRBJ1-2; a possible D gene is TRBD1 (6 bases). V was clipped by 5 bases and J by 5 bases, with 12 bases between them. This CDR3 has 13 amino acids. Germline lookup yields CDR1 SEHNR and CDR2 FQNEAQ (reference sequence). This chain's CDR3 is CASSRTDPYGYTF. In DNA, the CDR3 is TGTGCCAGCAGCAGGACAGACCCTTATGGCTACACCTTC.

The chain joins TRBV7-9 to TRBJ2-7, with a tentative D call TRBD2 (5 bases). The V gene's germline CDR1 is SEHNR and CDR2 FQNEAQ (reference sequence). CDR3 size: 18 residues. V was clipped by 5 bases and J by 0 bases, with 23 bases between them. The CDR3 loop reads CASSNPSGGSGSSYEQYF. In DNA form, the CDR3 reads TGTGCCAGCAGCAATCCGAGTGGCGGCAGCGGCAGCTCCTACGAGCAGTACTTC.

This chain links TRBV27 with TRBJ2-5, with 10 bases matching TRBD2. With 10 bases clipped from V and 5 bases from J, the junction kept 13 bases outside the gene matches. The germline CDR1 and CDR2 sequences are MNHEY and SMNVEV (reference sequence). The CDR3 is 15 amino acids. DNA for the CDR3: TGTGCCACCCAGAGACTAGCGGGCCCTGGGGAGACCCAGTACTTC. Encoded protein: CATQRLAGPGETQYF.

The chain joins TRBV7-2 to TRBJ2-3, with 7 positions matching TRBD1. The CDR3 has 14 amino acids. The V gene's germline CDR1 is SGHTA and CDR2 FQGNSA. The V and J ends lost 6 bases and 3 bases, in that order; junction bases with no gene match: 6. The CDR3 DNA reads as TGTGCCAGCAGTCCCCGACAGGGAACAGATACGCAGTATTTT. Protein product: CASSPRQGTDTQYF.

The chain is built from TRBV7-7 and TRBJ1-1; no firm D call. CDR1 is SSHAT and CDR2 is FNYEAQ in the germline V gene (reference sequence). This CDR3 is built from 13 residues. The V and J ends lost 4 bases and 0 bases respectively, with 6 bases between them. Here the CDR3 DNA reads TGTGCCAGCAGCTGGGCCTTGAACACTGAAGCTTTCTTT. This gives the protein CASSWALNTEAFF.

The chain joins TRBV5-4 to TRBJ1-2; D not resolved. This CDR3 is 15 amino acids long. V was trimmed by 2 bases and J by 3 bases, leaving 14 bases between them. Per the germline V gene, CDR1 is SGHNT and CDR2 is YYREEE (reference sequence). CDR3 in DNA: TGTGCCAGCAGCTTCGAGAGGTCCCCTGACTATGGCTACACCTTC. Its protein product is CASSFERSPDYGYTF.

The chain recombines TRBV10-3 with TRBJ1-2; 9 nucleotides align to TRBD1. CDR1 and CDR2 from the germline V gene are ENHRY and SYGVKD. CDR3 size: 14 residues. Germline trimming cut 1 base from V and 8 bases from J; bases unmatched to any gene: 5. CDR3 residues: CAISELGTGNGYTF. CDR3 DNA: TGTGCCATCAGTGAGTTAGGGACAGGGAACGGCTACACCTTC.

The chain recombines TRBV7-2 with TRBJ1-2, with D possibly being TRBD1 (5 bases). CDR3 length: 14 residues. Germline V gene lookup returns CDR1 SGHTA and CDR2 FQGNSA. V was shortened by 3 bases and J by 4 bases, with 12 bases between the two germline ends. The CDR3 here is CASSFSRGIYGYTF. The CDR3 bases are TGTGCCAGCAGCTTCTCGCGGGGGATCTATGGCTACACCTTC.

This clone was seen once. CDR3 amino acids: CASRRPGQGIHTQYF. The DNA of the CDR3 is TGTGCCAGCCGTCGCCCCGGACAGGGGATTCATACGCAGTATTTT. V usage is TRBV7-2 and J usage is TRBJ2-3, with 9 bases that match TRBD1. Germline-derived CDR1 and CDR2 are SGHTA and FQGNSA. This CDR3 contains 15 residues. V lost 8 bases and J lost 7; bases outside the gene matches: 13.

The J gene is TRBJ1-1, the V gene TRBV7-2, with D uncertain. The CDR3 is 12 amino acids. CDR1 and CDR2 from the germline V gene are SGHTA and FQGNSA. The V end lost 3 bases, the J end lost 10 bases, and 12 bases lay between the germline ends. In nucleotides, the CDR3 is TGTGCCAGCAGCTTTGGCCCGATTGGAGCTTTCTTT. This codes for CASSFGPIGAFF.

The chain recombines TRBV11-2 with TRBJ2-7; D is ambiguous. The CDR3 loop spans 14 amino acids. Per germline, CDR1 SGHAT and CDR2 FQNNGV. The V gene lost 3 bases and the J gene lost 2 bases, with 11 bases spanning the gap. In nucleotides, the CDR3 is TGTGCCAGCAGCTTGGCTAGTTTGGCCTACGAGCAGTACTTC. As protein: CASSLASLAYEQYF.

This clone was seen a handful of times. This rearrangement joins TRBV28 to TRBJ2-7; TRBD1 is a possible D gene (5 bases). This CDR3 spans 12 amino acids. In germline, CDR1 is MDHEN, CDR2 SYDVKM. V was cut by 5 bases and J by 4 bases, with 9 bases left in between. CDR3 sequence reads: CASSLRAYEQYF. The CDR3 DNA reads as TGTGCCAGCAGTCTCAGGGCATACGAGCAGTACTTC.

The CDR3 nucleotides read TGTGCCAGCAGCTTAGTTTCAGGGGCCCCCAAAGGTAGAGAGACCCAGTACTTC. Translated: CASSLVSGAPKGRETQYF. V and J are TRBV7-2 and TRBJ2-5; possible D gene TRBD1, 6 bases. The CDR3 extends over 18 amino acids. V was clipped by 1 base and J by 4 bases, with 22 bases between them. Germline V CDR1 and CDR2: SGHTA, FQGNSA.

This rearrangement joins TRBV7-8 to TRBJ2-1; TRBD1 matches 8 bases. The CDR3 loop spans 16 amino acids. With V trimmed by 4 bases and J by 4 bases, 9 bases remained unmatched. Germline loops: CDR1 SGHVS, CDR2 FQNEAQ. The CDR3 nucleotides read TGTGCCAGCAGCTCACAGGGGGACTGGGGGTACAATGAGCAGTTCTTC. Translated: CASSSQGDWGYNEQFF.